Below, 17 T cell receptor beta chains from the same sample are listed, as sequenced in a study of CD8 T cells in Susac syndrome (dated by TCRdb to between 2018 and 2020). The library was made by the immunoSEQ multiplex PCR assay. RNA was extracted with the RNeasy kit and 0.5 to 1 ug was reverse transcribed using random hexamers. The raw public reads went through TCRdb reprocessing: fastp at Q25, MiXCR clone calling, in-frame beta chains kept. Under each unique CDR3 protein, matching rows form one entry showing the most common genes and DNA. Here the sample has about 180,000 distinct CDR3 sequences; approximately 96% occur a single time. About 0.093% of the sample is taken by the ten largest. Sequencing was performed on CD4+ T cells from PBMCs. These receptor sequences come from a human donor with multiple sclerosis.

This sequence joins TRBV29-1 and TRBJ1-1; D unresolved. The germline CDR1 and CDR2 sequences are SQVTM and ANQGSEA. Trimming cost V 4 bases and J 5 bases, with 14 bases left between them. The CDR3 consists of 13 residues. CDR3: CSVGRGVGTEAFF. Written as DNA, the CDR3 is TGCAGCGTTGGACGTGGAGTAGGGACTGAAGCTTTCTTT.

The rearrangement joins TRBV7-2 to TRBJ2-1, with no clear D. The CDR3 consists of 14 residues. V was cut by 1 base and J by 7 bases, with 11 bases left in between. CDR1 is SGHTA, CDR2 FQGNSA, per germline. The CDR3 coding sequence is TGTGCCAGCAGCTTAGAGTACACCTTAAATGAGCAGTTCTTC. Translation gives CASSLEYTLNEQFF.

The CDR3 loop is CASSLKNFYQETQYF. The CDR3 nucleotides read TGTGCCAGCAGTTTAAAGAACTTCTACCAAGAGACCCAGTACTTC. The chain employs TRBV12-3 or TRBV12-4 and TRBJ2-5; no firm D call. The V gene lost 2 bases and the J gene lost 0 bases, with 10 bases spanning the gap. The CDR3 spans 15 residues.

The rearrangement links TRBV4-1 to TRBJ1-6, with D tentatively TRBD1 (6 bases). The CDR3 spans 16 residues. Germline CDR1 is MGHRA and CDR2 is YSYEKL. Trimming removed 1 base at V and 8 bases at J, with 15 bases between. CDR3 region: CASSQADSSSYSPLHF. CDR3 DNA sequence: TGCGCCAGCAGCCAAGCGGACAGCTCGAGTTATTCACCCCTCCACTTT.

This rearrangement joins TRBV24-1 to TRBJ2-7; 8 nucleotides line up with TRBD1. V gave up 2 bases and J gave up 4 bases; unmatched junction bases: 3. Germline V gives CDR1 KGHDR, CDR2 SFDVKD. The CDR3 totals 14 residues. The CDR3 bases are TGTGCCACCAGTGATTCTCGACAGGGGTACGAGCAGTACTTC. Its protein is CATSDSRQGYEQYF.

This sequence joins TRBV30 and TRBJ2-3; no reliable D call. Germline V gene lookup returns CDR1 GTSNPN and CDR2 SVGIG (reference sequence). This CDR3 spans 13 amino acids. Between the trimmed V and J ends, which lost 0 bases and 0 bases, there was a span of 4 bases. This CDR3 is CAWSVGSTDTQYF. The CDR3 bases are TGTGCCTGGAGTGTTGGCAGCACAGATACGCAGTATTTT.

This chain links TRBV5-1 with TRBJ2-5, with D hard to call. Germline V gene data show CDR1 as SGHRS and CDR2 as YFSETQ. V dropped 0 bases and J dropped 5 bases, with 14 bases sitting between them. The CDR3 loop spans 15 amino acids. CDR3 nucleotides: TGCGCCAGCAGCTTGGGACTTCTAGGGATGGAGACCCAGTACTTC. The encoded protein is CASSLGLLGMETQYF.

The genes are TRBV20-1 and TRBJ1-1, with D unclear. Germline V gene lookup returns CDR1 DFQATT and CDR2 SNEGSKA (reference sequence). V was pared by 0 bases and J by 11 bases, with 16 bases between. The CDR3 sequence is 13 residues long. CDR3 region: CSARDGVAKMAFF. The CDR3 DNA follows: TGCAGTGCTAGAGATGGGGTGGCGAAGATGGCTTTCTTT.

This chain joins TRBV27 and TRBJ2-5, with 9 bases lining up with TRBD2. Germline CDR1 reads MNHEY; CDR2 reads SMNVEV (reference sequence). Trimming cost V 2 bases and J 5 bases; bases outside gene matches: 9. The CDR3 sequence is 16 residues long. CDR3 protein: CASSLALLAGAETQYF. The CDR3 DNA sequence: TGTGCCAGCAGTTTAGCGTTACTAGCGGGTGCCGAGACCCAGTACTTC.

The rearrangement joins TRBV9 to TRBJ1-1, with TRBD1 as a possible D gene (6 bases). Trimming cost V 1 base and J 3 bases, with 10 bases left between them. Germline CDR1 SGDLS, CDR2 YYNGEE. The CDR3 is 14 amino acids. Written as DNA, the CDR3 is TGTGCCAGCAGCGTACGGGGGCTTGACACTGAAGCTTTCTTT. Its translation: CASSVRGLDTEAFF.

CDR3 residues: CASSSSEGTGNQPQHF. DNA for the CDR3: TGTGCCAGTAGTTCCTCCGAGGGCACTGGCAATCAGCCCCAGCATTTT. The J gene is TRBJ1-5, the V gene TRBV19; D remains ambiguous. Trimming left V 5 bases short and J 2 bases short, with 16 bases between. The V gene's germline CDR1 is LNHDA and CDR2 SQIVND (reference sequence). The CDR3 consists of 16 residues.

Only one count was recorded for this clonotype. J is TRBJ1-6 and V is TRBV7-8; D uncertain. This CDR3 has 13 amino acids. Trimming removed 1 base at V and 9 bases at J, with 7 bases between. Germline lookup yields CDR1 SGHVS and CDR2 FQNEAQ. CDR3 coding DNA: TGTGCCAGCAGCTTAGACCGGGGTTCACCCCTCCACTTT. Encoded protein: CASSLDRGSPLHF.

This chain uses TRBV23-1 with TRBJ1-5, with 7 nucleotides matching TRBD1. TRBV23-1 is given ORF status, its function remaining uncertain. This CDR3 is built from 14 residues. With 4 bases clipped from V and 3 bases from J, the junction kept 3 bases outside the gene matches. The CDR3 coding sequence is TGCGCCAGCAGTCGCGGGACAGACAATCAGCCCCAGCATTTT. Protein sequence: CASSRGTDNQPQHF.

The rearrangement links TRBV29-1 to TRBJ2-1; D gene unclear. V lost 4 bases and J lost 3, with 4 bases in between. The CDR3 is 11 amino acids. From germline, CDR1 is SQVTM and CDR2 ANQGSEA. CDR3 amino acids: CSVANYNEQFF. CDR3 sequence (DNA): TGCAGCGTTGCCAACTACAATGAGCAGTTCTTC.

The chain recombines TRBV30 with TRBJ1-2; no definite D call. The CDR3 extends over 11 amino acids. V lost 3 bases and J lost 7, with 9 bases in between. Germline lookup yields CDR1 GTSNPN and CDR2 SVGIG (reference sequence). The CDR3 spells CAWRLDGGYTF. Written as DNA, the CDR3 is TGTGCCTGGAGGCTGGACGGTGGCTACACCTTC.

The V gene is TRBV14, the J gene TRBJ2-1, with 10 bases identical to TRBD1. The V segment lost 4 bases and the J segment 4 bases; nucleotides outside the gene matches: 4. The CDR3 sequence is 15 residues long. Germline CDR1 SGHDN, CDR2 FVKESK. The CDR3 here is CASSRDRGWYNEQFF. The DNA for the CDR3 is TGTGCCAGCAGCCGGGACAGGGGATGGTACAATGAGCAGTTCTTC.

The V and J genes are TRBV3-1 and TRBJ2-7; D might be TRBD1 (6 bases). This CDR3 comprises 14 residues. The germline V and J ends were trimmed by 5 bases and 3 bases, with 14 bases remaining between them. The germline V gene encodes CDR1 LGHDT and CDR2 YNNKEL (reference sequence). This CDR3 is CASSGSGVGYEQYF. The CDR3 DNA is TGTGCCAGCAGCGGTTCAGGGGTTGGCTACGAGCAGTACTTC.